These 13 T cell receptor beta chains originate from one sample sequenced in a study of T cell changes during pregnancy in multiple sclerosis. The assay was immunoSEQ multiplex PCR, and TCRdb's table has in-frame clones only and misses some. The profile covers some 100,000 clones, with approximately 90% appearing a single time and around 1.2% taken by the ten largest. The specimen was peripheral blood, collected in the second trimester of pregnancy. These TCRs come from a female donor with multiple sclerosis, enrolled in a pregnancy study.

CDR3 region: CASGLVGLVEPGELFF. The DNA for the CDR3 is TGTGCTAGTGGTTTGGTTGGACTAGTCGAGCCCGGGGAGCTGTTTTTT. The chain couples TRBV12-5 to TRBJ2-2; 7 bases fit TRBD2. The J segment lost 6 bases and the V segment lost 0 bases, leaving 7 bases of the junction unmatched. Germline V gene sequence: CDR1 LGHNT, CDR2 FRNRAP. The length of the CDR3 is 16 residues.

As to this clone: The sample has other DNA sequences that encode this CDR3 too. V usage is TRBV19 and J usage is TRBJ2-1; unclear D gene. Germline-derived CDR1 and CDR2 are LNHDA and SQIVND (reference sequence). This CDR3 has 11 residues. V was pared by 8 bases and J by 4 bases, with 6 bases between. CDR3 loop: CASSQYNEQFF. The CDR3 nucleotides read TGTGCCAGTTCCCAATACAATGAGCAGTTCTTC.

This rearrangement joins TRBV2 to TRBJ1-2; the D gene is possibly TRBD1 (5 bases). Looked up from germline, CDR1 is SNHLY and CDR2 is FYNNEI. Trimming cost V 3 bases and J 3 bases, with 14 bases left between them. This CDR3 comprises 15 residues. CDR3 amino acids: CASSDKGFSDYGYTF. In nucleotides, the CDR3 is TGTGCCAGCAGTGATAAGGGGTTCTCGGACTATGGCTACACCTTC.

The chain combines TRBV6-6 with TRBJ1-4; a weak D match, TRBD1 (5 bases). Germline values: CDR1 MNHNY, CDR2 SVGAGI (reference sequence). Between the trimmed V and J ends, which lost 7 bases and 5 bases, there was a span of 17 bases. The CDR3 is made up of 15 amino acids. CDR3 amino acids: CASTEAGRVNEKLFF. DNA for the CDR3: TGTGCCAGCACCGAAGCGGGACGGGTGAATGAAAAACTGTTTTTT.

The chain couples TRBV6-5 to TRBJ2-7, with 9 bases fitting TRBD1. J lost 1 base, V lost 6 bases, and 4 bases had no gene match. This CDR3 is 14 amino acids long. Germline values: CDR1 MNHEY, CDR2 SVGAGI. The CDR3 nucleotides read TGTGCCAGCAGGCCGGGACAGGGATCCTACGAGCAGTACTTC. It codes for CASRPGQGSYEQYF.

The chain has TRBV4-2 and TRBJ2-1; a weak D match, TRBD1 (6 bases). CDR1 and CDR2 (germline): LGHNA, YNFKEQ. V lost 0 bases and J lost 2, with 8 bases in between. This CDR3 is built from 15 residues. DNA for the CDR3: TGTGCCAGCAGCCAAGATTCAGGGGCCTACAATGAGCAGTTCTTC. This sequence encodes CASSQDSGAYNEQFF.

This chain links TRBV6-6 with TRBJ1-5; 8 bases line up with TRBD1. This CDR3 region has 16 residues. The germline V gene encodes CDR1 MNHNY and CDR2 SVGAGI (reference sequence). The V segment lost 6 bases and the J segment 0 bases; nucleotides outside the gene matches: 7. The CDR3 sequence is CASSATGGVSNQPQHF. In DNA, the CDR3 is TGTGCCAGCAGCGCTACAGGGGGGGTTAGCAATCAGCCCCAGCATTTT.

V and J are TRBV5-1 and TRBJ2-2; D may be TRBD1 (6 bases). The CDR3 is 15 residues long. V was trimmed by 1 base and J by 3 bases, leaving 10 bases between them. Germline CDR1 SGHRS, CDR2 YFSETQ. CDR3 loop: CASSLQGSDTGELFF. CDR3 nucleotide sequence: TGCGCCAGCAGCTTGCAGGGGTCGGACACCGGGGAGCTGTTTTTT. The variable domain in full, with the rest retrieved from reference TRBV5-1 and TRBJ2-2, is KAGVTQTPRYLIKTRGQQVTLSCSPISGHRSVSWYQQTPGQGLQFLFEYFSETQRNKGNFPGRFSGRQFSNSRSEMNVSTLELGDSALYLCASSLQGSDTGELFFGEGSRLTVL.

The genes are TRBV28 and TRBJ2-3, with D maybe TRBD2 (6 bases). Germline V gene lookup returns CDR1 MDHEN and CDR2 SYDVKM. Deletions cut 6 bases from V and 0 bases from J, with 13 bases between. The CDR3 sequence is 15 residues long. The CDR3 loop reads CASSLPGRSTDTQYF. CDR3 DNA: TGTGCCAGCAGCCTGCCGGGGAGGAGCACAGATACGCAGTATTTT.

V gene TRBV5-5 combines with J gene TRBJ2-1; D gene ambiguous. V was clipped by 4 bases and J by 0 bases, with 8 bases between them. Germline CDR1 SGHKS, CDR2 YYEKEE (reference sequence). CDR3 length: 14 residues. The CDR3 here is CASSREISYNEQFF. CDR3 DNA: TGTGCCAGCAGCCGAGAGATCTCCTACAATGAGCAGTTCTTC. Together with reference TRBV5-5 and TRBJ2-1, the CDR3 gives the full variable domain: DAGVTQSPTHLIKTRGQQVTLRCSPISGHKSVSWYQQVLGQGPQFIFQYYEKEERGRGNFPDRFSARQFPNYSSELNVNALLLGDSALYLCASSREISYNEQFFGPGTRLTVL.

The genes are TRBV27 and TRBJ2-7; the match to TRBD2 covers 8 bases. The CDR3 sequence is 16 residues long. The V gene end was trimmed by 6 bases and the J gene end by 5 bases; junction bases not matched to a gene: 15. CDR1 is MNHEY, CDR2 SMNVEV, per germline (reference sequence). CDR3 residues: CASSPTYGSGTHEQYF. The DNA for the CDR3 is TGTGCCAGCAGCCCAACTTATGGTAGCGGGACCCACGAGCAGTACTTC.

The chain links TRBV4-1 to TRBJ2-5; possible D gene TRBD2, 5 bases. CDR3 length: 15 residues. CDR1 MGHRA and CDR2 YSYEKL come from the germline V gene. V gave up 1 base and J gave up 5 bases, with 14 bases separating them. CDR3 nucleotide sequence: TGCGCCAGCAGCCAAGGAGGGCGGGTGAGCGAGACCCAGTACTTC. As protein: CASSQGGRVSETQYF.

The J gene is TRBJ1-1, the V gene TRBV6-5; 7 nucleotides align to TRBD1. V shed 0 bases and J 4 bases; nucleotides not matched to a gene: 8. Germline-derived CDR1 and CDR2 are MNHEY and SVGAGI. The CDR3 is made up of 16 amino acids. The CDR3 DNA reads as TGTGCCAGCAGTTACTCACGTAGACAGGGTCTCACTGAAGCTTTCTTT. Its protein product is CASSYSRRQGLTEAFF.